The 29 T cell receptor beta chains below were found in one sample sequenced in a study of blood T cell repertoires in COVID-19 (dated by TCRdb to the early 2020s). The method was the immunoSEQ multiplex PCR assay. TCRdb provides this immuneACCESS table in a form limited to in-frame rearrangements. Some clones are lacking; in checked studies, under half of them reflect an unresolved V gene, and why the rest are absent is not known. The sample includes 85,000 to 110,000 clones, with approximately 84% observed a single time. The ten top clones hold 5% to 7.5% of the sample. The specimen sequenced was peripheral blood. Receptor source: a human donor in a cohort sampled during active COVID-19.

This chain's CDR3 is CASSTGVGGTGELFF. The CDR3 DNA follows: TGTGCCAGCAGTACAGGGGTGGGGGGCACCGGGGAGCTGTTTTTT. The chain uses TRBV2 and TRBJ2-2, with a tentative D call TRBD1 (7 bases). This CDR3 is 15 amino acids long. Trimming took off 5 bases at V and 4 bases at J, with 14 bases between the two ends. Looked up from germline, CDR1 is SNHLY and CDR2 is FYNNEI.

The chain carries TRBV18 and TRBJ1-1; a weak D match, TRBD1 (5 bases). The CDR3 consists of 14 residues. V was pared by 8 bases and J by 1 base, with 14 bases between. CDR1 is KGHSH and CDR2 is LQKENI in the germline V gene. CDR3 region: CASRDQGGNTEAFF. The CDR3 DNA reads TGTGCCAGCAGAGATCAGGGAGGGAACACTGAAGCTTTCTTT.

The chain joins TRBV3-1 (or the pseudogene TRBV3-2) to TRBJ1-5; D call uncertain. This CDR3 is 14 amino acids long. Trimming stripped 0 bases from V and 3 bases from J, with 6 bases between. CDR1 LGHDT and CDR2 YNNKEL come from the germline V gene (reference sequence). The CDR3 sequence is CASSQDAVNQPQHF. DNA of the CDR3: TGTGCCAGCAGCCAAGATGCAGTCAATCAGCCCCAGCATTTT.

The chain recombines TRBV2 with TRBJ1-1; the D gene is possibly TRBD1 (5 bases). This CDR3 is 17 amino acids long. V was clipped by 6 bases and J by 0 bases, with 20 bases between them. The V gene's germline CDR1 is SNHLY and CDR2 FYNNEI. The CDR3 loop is CASRPTGTSRLNTEAFF. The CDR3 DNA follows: TGTGCCAGCAGGCCCACTGGGACTTCCCGCCTGAACACTGAAGCTTTCTTT.

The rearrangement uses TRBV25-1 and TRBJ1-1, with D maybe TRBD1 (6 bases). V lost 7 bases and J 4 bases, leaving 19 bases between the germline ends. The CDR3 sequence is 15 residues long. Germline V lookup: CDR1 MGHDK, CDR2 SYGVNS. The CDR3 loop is CASTQWGRWGTEAFF. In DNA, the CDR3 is TGTGCCAGCACCCAATGGGGGCGATGGGGCACTGAAGCTTTCTTT.

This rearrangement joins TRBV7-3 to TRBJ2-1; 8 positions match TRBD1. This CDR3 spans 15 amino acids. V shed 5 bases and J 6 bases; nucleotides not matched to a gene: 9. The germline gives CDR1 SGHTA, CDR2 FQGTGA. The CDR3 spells CASSHGQGGRNEQFF. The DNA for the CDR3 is TGTGCCAGCAGCCATGGACAGGGAGGTCGCAATGAGCAGTTCTTC.

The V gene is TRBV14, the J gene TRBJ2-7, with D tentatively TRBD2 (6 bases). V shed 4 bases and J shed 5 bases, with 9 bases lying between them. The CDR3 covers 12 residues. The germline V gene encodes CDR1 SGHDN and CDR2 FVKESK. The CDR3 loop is CASSRGGNEQYF. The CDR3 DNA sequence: TGTGCCAGCAGCCGGGGAGGTAACGAGCAGTACTTC.

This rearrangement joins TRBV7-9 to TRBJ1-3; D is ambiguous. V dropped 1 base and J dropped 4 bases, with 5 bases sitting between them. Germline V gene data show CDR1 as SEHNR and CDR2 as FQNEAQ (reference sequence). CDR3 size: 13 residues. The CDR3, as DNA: TGTGCCAGCAGCTTAGAGCCCGGAAACACCATATATTTT. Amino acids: CASSLEPGNTIYF. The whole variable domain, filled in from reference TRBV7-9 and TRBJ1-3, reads DTGVSQNPRHKITKRGQNVTFRCDPISEHNRLYWYRQTLGQGPEFLTYFQNEAQLEKSRLLSDRFSAERPKGSFSTLEIQRTEQGDSAMYLCASSLEPGNTIYFGEGSWLTVV.

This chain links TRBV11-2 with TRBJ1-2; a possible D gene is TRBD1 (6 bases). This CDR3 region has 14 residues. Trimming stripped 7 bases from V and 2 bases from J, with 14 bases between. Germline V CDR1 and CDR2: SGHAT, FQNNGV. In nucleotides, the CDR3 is TGTGCCAGCACCATAGGCAGGGGCAACTATGGCTACACCTTC. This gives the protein CASTIGRGNYGYTF.

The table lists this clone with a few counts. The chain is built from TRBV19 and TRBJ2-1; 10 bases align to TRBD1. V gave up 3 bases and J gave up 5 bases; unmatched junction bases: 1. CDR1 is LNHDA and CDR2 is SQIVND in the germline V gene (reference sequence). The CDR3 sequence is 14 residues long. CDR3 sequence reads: CASSMTGGNNEQFF. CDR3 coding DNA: TGTGCCAGTAGTATGACAGGGGGCAACAATGAGCAGTTCTTC.

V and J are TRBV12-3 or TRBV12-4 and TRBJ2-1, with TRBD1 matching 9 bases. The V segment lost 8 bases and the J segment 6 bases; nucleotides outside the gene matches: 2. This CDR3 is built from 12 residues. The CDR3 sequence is CASLDRGNEQFF. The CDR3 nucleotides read TGTGCCAGCCTGGACAGGGGCAATGAGCAGTTCTTC.

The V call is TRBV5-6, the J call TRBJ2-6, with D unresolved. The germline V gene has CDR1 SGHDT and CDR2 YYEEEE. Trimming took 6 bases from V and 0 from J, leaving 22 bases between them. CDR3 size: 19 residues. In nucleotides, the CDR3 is TGTGCCAGCACCCGACTCGCAGCTGCGAATCCCTCTGGGGCCAACGTCCTGACTTTC. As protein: CASTRLAAANPSGANVLTF.

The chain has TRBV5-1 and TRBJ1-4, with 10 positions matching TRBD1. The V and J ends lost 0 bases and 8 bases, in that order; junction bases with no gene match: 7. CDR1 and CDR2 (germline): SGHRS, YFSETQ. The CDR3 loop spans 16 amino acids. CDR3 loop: CASSLVGTGVWEKLFF. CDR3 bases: TGCGCCAGCAGCTTGGTCGGGACAGGGGTATGGGAAAAACTGTTTTTT.

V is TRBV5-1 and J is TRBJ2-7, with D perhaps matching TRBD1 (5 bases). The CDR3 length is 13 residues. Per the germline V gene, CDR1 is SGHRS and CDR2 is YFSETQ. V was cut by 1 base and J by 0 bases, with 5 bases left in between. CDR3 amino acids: CASSLTGSYEQYF. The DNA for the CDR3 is TGCGCCAGCAGCTTGACAGGCTCCTACGAGCAGTACTTC.

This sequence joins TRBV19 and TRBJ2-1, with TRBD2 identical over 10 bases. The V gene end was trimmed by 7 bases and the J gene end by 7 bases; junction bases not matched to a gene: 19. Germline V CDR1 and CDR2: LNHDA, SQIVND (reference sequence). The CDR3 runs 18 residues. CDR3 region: CASNKNLGVASGSNEQFF. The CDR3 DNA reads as TGTGCCAGTAATAAAAATCTCGGGGTGGCTAGCGGGAGTAATGAGCAGTTCTTC. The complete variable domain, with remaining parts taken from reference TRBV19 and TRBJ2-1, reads DGGITQSPKYLFRKEGQNVTLSCEQNLNHDAMYWYRQDPGQGLRLIYYSQIVNDFQKGDIAEGYSVSREKKESFPLTVTSAQKNPTAFYLCASNKNLGVASGSNEQFFGPGTRLTVL.

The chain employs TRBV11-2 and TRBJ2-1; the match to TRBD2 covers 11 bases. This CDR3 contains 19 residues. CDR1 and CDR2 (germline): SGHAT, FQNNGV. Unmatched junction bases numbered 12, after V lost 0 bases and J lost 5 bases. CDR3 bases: TGTGCCAGCAGCTTAGAACTAGCGGGGGCCCCTCCCCTGAACAATGAGCAGTTCTTC. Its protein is CASSLELAGAPPLNNEQFF.

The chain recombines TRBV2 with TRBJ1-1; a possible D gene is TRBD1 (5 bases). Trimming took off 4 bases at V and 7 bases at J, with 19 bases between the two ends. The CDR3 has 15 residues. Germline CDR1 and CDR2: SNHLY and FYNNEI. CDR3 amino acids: CASSGGVPSSFEAFF. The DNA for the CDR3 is TGTGCCAGCAGTGGGGGGGTCCCATCATCATTTGAAGCTTTCTTT.

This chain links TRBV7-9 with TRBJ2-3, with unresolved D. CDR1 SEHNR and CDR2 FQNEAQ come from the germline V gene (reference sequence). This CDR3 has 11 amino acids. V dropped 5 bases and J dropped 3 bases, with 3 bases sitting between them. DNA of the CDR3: TGTGCCAGCAGCCAGACAGATACGCAGTATTTT. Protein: CASSQTDTQYF.

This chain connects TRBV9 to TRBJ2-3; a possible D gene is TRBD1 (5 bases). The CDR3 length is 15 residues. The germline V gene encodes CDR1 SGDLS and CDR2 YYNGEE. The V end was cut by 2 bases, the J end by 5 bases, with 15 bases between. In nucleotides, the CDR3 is TGTGCCAGCAGCGTTGGGGCTGCATCGGGAGATACGCAGTATTTT. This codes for CASSVGAASGDTQYF.

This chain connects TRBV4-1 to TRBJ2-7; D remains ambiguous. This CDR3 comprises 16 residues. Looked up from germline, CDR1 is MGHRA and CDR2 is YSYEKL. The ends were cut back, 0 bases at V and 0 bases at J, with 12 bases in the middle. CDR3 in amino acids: CASSQDPTADSYEQYF. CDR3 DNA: TGCGCCAGCAGCCAAGATCCCACAGCAGACTCCTACGAGCAGTACTTC.

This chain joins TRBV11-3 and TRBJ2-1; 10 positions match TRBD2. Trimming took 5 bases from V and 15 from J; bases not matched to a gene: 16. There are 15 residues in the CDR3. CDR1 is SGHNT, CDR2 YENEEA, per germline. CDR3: CASSPPSGSGDQVFF. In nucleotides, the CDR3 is TGTGCCAGCAGCCCTCCTAGCGGGAGCGGGGACCAGGTGTTCTTC.

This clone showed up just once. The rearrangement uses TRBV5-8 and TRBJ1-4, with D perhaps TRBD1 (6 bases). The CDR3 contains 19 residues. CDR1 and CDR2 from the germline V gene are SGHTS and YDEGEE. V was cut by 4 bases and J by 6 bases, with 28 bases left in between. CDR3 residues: CASSQNFGQTGTSYEKLFF. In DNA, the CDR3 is TGTGCCAGCAGCCAAAATTTTGGCCAAACAGGGACAAGTTATGAAAAACTGTTTTTT.

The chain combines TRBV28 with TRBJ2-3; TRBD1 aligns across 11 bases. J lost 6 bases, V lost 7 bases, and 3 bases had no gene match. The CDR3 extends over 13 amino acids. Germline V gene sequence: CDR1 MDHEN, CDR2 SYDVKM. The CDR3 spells CASKDRGLDTQYF. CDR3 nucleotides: TGTGCCAGCAAGGACAGGGGGCTCGATACGCAGTATTTT.

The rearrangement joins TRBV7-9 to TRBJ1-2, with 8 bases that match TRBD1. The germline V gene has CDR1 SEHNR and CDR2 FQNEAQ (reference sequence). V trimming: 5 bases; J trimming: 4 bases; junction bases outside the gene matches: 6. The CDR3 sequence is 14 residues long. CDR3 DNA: TGTGCCAGCAGCCCCGACAGGGGTCTCTATGGCTACACCTTC. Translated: CASSPDRGLYGYTF.

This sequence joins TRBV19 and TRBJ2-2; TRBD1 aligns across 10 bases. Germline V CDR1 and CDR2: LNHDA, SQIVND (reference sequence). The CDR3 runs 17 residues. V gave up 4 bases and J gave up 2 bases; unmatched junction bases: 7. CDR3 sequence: CASSKRGTGVNTGELFF. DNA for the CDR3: TGTGCCAGTAGTAAAAGGGGGACAGGGGTAAACACCGGGGAGCTGTTTTTT.

CDR3 region: CASRSRAGGGTDTQYF. The CDR3 region has the DNA TGCGCCAGCAGGTCCAGAGCGGGAGGTGGTACAGATACGCAGTATTTT. The chain has TRBV4-1 and TRBJ2-3; 9 bases align to TRBD2. The CDR3 has 16 amino acids. V was pared by 6 bases and J by 3 bases, with 10 bases of the junction left unmatched. CDR1 is MGHRA, CDR2 YSYEKL, per germline.

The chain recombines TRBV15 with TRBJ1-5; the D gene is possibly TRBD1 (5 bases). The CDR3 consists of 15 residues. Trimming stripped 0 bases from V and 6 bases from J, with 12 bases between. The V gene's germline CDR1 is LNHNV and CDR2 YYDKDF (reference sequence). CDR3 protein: CATSRDGGASQPQHF. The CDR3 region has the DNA TGTGCCACCAGCAGAGATGGAGGGGCAAGTCAGCCCCAGCATTTT.

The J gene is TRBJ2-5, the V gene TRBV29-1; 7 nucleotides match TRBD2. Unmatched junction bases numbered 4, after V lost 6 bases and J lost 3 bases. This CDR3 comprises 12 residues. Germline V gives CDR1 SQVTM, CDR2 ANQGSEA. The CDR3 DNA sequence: TGCAGCGTGTTCAGCGGGGAAGAGACCCAGTACTTC. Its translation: CSVFSGEETQYF. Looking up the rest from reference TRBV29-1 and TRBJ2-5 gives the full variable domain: SAVISQKPSRDICQRGTSLTIQCQVDSQVTMMFWYRQQPGQSLTLIATANQGSEATYESGFVIDKFPISRPNLTFSTLTVSNMSPEDSSIYLCSVFSGEETQYFGPGTRLLVL.

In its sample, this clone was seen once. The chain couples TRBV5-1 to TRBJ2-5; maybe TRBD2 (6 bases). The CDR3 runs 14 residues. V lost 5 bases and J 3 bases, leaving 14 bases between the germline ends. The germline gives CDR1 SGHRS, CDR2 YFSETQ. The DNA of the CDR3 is TGCGCCAGCAGGACGACTAGGAGGGAAGAGACCCAGTACTTC. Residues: CASRTTRREETQYF.